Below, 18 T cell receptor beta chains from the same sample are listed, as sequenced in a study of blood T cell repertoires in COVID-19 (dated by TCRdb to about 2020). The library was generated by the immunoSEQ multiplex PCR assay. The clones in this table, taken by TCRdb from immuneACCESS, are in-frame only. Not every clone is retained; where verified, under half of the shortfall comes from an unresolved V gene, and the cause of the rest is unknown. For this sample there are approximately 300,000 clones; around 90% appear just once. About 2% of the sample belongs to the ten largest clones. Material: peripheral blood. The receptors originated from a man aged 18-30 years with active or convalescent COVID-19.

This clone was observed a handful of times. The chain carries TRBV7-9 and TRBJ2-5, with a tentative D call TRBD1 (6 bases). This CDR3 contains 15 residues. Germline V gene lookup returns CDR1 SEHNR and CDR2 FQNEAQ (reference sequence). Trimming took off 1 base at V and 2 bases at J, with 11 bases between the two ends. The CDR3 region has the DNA TGTGCCAGCAGCTTAGGGACAGTCTTACAAGAGACCCAGTACTTC. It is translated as CASSLGTVLQETQYF.

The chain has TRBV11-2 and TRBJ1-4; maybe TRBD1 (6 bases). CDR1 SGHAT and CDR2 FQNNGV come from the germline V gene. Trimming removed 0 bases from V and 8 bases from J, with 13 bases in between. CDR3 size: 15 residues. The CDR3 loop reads CASSLDHRVGEKLFF. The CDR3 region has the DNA TGTGCCAGCAGCTTAGATCACAGGGTTGGCGAAAAACTGTTTTTT.

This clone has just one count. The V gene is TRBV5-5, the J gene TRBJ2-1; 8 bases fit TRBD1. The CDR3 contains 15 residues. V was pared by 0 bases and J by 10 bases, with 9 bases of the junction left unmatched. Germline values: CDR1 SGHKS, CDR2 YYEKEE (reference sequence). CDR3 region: CASSLEGQVTREQFF. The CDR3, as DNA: TGTGCCAGCAGCTTGGAGGGACAGGTGACCCGGGAGCAGTTCTTC.

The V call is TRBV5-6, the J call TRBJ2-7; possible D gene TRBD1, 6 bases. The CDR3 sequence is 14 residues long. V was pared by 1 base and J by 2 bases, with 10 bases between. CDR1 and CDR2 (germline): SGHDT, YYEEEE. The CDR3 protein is CASSLYGTPYEQYF. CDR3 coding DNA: TGTGCCAGCAGCTTGTATGGGACACCCTACGAGCAGTACTTC.

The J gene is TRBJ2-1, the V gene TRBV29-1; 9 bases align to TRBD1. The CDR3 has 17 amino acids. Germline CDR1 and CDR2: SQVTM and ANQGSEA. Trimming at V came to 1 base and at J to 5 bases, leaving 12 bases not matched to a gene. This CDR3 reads CSVEGDSGTGNHNEQFF. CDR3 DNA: TGCAGCGTTGAAGGCGACTCCGGGACAGGGAACCACAATGAGCAGTTCTTC.

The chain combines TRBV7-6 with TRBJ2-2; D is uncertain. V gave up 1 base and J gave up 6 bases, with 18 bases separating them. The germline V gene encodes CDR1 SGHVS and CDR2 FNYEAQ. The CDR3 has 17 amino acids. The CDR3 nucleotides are TGTGCCAGCAGCTTAGTAGCCTTAGGCCCCTTCGCCGGGGAGCTGTTTTTT. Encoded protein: CASSLVALGPFAGELFF.

The CDR3 DNA reads as TGCGCCAGCAGCTTGTGGGACAACTCCTACGAGCAGTACTTC. This sequence encodes CASSLWDNSYEQYF. The genes are TRBV5-1 and TRBJ2-7, with D possibly being TRBD1 (6 bases). V dropped 1 base and J dropped 0 bases, with 8 bases sitting between them. The CDR3 loop spans 14 amino acids. Germline CDR1 reads SGHRS; CDR2 reads YFSETQ.

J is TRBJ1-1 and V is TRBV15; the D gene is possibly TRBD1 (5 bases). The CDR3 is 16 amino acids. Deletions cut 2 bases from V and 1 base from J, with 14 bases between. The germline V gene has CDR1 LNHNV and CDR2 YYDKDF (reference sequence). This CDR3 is CATSRRAGPPNTEAFF. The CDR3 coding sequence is TGTGCCACCAGCAGAAGAGCGGGGCCGCCGAACACTGAAGCTTTCTTT.

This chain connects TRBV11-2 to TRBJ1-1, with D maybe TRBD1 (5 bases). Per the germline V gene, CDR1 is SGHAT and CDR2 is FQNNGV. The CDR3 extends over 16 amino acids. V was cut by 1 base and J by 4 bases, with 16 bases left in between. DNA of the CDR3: TGTGCCAGCAGCTTAGTTCAGCGGGGGTGGGCCACTGAAGCTTTCTTT. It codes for CASSLVQRGWATEAFF. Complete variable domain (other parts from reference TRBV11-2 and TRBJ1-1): EAGVAQSPRYKIIEKRQSVAFWCNPISGHATLYWYQQILGQGPKLLIQFQNNGVVDDSQLPKDRFSAERLKGVDSTLKIQPAKLEDSAVYLCASSLVQRGWATEAFFGQGTRLTVV.

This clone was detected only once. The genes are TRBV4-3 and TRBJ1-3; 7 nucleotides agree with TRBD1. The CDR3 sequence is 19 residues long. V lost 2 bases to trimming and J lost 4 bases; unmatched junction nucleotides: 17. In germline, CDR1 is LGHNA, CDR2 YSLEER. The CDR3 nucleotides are TGCGCCAGCAGCCAATTCAGGGACAGAGGAACGGCGGGCGGAAACACCATATATTTT. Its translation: CASSQFRDRGTAGGNTIYF.

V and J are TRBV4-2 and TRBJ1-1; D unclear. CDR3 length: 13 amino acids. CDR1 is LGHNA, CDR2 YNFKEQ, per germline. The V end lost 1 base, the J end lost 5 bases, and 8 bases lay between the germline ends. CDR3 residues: CASSQGETTEAFF. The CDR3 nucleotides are TGTGCCAGCAGCCAAGGAGAGACAACTGAAGCTTTCTTT.

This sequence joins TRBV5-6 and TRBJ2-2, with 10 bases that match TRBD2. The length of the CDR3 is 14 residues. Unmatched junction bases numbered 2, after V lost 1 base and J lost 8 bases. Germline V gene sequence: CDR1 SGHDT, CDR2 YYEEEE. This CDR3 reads CASSLPSGGGELFF. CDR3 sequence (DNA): TGTGCCAGCAGCTTGCCTAGCGGGGGTGGGGAGCTGTTTTTT.

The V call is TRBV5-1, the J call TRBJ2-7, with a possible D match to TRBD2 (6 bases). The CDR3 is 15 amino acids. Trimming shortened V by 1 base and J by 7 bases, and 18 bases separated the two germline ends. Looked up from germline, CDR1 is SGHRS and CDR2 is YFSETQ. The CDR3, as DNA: TGCGCCAGCAGCTTGTTCTCCGGAGCAGGAGGGGAGCAGTACTTC. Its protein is CASSLFSGAGGEQYF. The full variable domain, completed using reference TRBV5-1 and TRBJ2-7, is KAGVTQTPRYLIKTRGQQVTLSCSPISGHRSVSWYQQTPGQGLQFLFEYFSETQRNKGNFPGRFSGRQFSNSRSEMNVSTLELGDSALYLCASSLFSGAGGEQYFGPGTRLTVT.

CDR3: CASRLAGDTGELFF. In nucleotides, the CDR3 is TGTGCCAGCAGGCTAGCGGGAGACACCGGGGAGCTGTTTTTT. The rearrangement links TRBV6-5 to TRBJ2-2; 10 positions agree with TRBD2. Looked up from germline, CDR1 is MNHEY and CDR2 is SVGAGI. J gave up 3 bases and V 6 bases, and 1 base lay outside the gene matches. This CDR3 spans 14 amino acids.

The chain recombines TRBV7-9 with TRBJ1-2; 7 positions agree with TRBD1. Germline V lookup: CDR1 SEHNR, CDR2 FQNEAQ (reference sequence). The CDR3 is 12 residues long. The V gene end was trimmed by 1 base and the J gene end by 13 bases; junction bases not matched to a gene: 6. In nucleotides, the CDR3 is TGTGCCAGCAGCTTAGAAACAGGGGCAGGCACCTTC. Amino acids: CASSLETGAGTF.

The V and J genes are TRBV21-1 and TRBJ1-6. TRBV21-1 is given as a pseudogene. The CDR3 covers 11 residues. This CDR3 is CASSKDSSLHF. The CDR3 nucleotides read TGTGCCAGCAGCAAAGATAGTTCCCTCCACTTT.

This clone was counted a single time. CDR3 in DNA: TGCGCCAGCAGCCAGGGGCTAGCGGGAGTGGGCGAGCAGTACTTC. Translating it yields CASSQGLAGVGEQYF. V gene TRBV4-1 combines with J gene TRBJ2-7, with 10 bases matching TRBD2. Unmatched junction bases numbered 8, after V lost 3 bases and J lost 6 bases. The germline V gene has CDR1 MGHRA and CDR2 YSYEKL. The CDR3 covers 15 residues.

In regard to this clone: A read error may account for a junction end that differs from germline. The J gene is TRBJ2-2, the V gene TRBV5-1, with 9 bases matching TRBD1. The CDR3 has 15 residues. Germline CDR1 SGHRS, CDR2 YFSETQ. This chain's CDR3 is CTSSTSQGAFGELFF. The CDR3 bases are TGCACCAGCAGCACCTCACAGGGGGCTTTCGGGGAGCTGTTTTTT.